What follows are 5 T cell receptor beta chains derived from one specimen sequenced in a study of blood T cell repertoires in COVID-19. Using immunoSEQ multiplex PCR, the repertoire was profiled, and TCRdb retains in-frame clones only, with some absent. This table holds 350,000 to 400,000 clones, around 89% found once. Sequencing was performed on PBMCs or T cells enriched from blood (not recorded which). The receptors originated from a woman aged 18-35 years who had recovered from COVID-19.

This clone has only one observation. CDR3 coding DNA: TGTGCCAGCGGCGAGTGGGGAGTGGAGGGGACTGAAGCTTTCTTT. Translating it yields CASGEWGVEGTEAFF. The rearrangement uses TRBV25-1 and TRBJ1-1, with a weak D call TRBD1 (5 bases). Germline CDR1 MGHDK, CDR2 SYGVNS. CDR3 length: 15 amino acids. V was cut by 8 bases and J by 5 bases, with 21 bases left in between.

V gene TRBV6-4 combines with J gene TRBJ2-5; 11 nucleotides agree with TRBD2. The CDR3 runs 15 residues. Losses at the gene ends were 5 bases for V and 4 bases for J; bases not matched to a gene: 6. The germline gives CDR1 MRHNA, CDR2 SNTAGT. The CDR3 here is CASSPTSGGSETQYF. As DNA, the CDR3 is TGTGCCAGCAGTCCTACTAGCGGGGGATCAGAGACCCAGTACTTC.

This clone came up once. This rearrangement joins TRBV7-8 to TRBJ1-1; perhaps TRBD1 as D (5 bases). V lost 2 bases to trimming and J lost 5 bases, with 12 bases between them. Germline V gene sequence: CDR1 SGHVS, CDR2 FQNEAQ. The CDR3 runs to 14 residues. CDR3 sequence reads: CASSLMVKGTEAFF. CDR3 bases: TGTGCCAGCAGCTTAATGGTGAAGGGGACTGAAGCTTTCTTT.

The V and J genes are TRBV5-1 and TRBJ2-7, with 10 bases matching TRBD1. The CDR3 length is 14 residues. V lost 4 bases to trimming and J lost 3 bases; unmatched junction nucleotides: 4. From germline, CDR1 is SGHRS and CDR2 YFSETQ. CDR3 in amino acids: CASSKTGGLYEQYF. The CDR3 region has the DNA TGCGCCAGCAGCAAGACAGGGGGCCTCTACGAGCAGTACTTC. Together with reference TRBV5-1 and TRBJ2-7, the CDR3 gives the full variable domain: KAGVTQTPRYLIKTRGQQVTLSCSPISGHRSVSWYQQTPGQGLQFLFEYFSETQRNKGNFPGRFSGRQFSNSRSEMNVSTLELGDSALYLCASSKTGGLYEQYFGPGTRLTVT.

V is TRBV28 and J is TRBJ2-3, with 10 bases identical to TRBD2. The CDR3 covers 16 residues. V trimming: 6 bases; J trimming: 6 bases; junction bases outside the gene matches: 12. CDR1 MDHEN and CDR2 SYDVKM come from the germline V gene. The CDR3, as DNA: TGTGCCAGCAGCCCCCTCAGCGGGGGGGCGACGGATACGCAGTATTTT. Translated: CASSPLSGGATDTQYF.